These 5 T cell receptor beta chains came from one sample sequenced in a study of T cell changes during pregnancy in multiple sclerosis. Generated by immunoSEQ multiplex PCR, the TCRdb table keeps only in-frame clones and is missing some. The sample holds 40,000 to 45,000 clones, approximately 91% seen once. Sequencing was performed on CD4+ T cells from peripheral blood mononuclear cells, taken before pregnancy. These receptors all come from a female donor with multiple sclerosis, enrolled in a pregnancy study.

The chain uses TRBV7-2 and TRBJ1-1; D is possibly TRBD1 (5 bases). The CDR3 extends over 13 amino acids. The V end lost 4 bases, the J end lost 5 bases, and 11 bases lay between the germline ends. Germline V lookup: CDR1 SGHTA, CDR2 FQGNSA. DNA of the CDR3: TGTGCCAGCAGCTCTTCAGGGAGGACTGAAGCTTTCTTT. It specifies CASSSSGRTEAFF.

The chain employs TRBV11-2 and TRBJ2-1; D call uncertain. The ends were cut back, 0 bases at V and 2 bases at J, with 11 bases in the middle. The CDR3 is made up of 16 amino acids. In germline, CDR1 is SGHAT, CDR2 FQNNGV. Here the CDR3 DNA reads TGTGCCAGCAGCTTAGATCTCCCCGTAACCTACAATGAGCAGTTCTTC. This encodes CASSLDLPVTYNEQFF.

V usage is TRBV5-5 and J usage is TRBJ1-5, with D perhaps TRBD1 (5 bases). Germline CDR1 SGHKS, CDR2 YYEKEE (reference sequence). V was cut by 2 bases and J by 2 bases, with 11 bases left in between. This CDR3 is built from 15 residues. The CDR3 loop reads CASSFGHIGNQPQHF. In DNA, the CDR3 is TGTGCCAGCAGCTTTGGACATATTGGCAATCAGCCCCAGCATTTT.

The chain uses TRBV13 and TRBJ2-4; TRBD1 aligns across 10 bases. V shed 5 bases and J 8 bases; nucleotides not matched to a gene: 9. Germline CDR1 PRHDT, CDR2 FYEKMQ (reference sequence). The CDR3 has 15 amino acids. CDR3 nucleotide sequence: TGTGCCAGCAGCGACTCCGGGACAGGGGTCGACATTCAGTACTTC. It encodes CASSDSGTGVDIQYF.

V usage is TRBV7-9 and J usage is TRBJ2-3; 11 positions agree with TRBD2. The CDR3 runs 16 residues. Germline lookup yields CDR1 SEHNR and CDR2 FQNEAQ (reference sequence). The V gene end was trimmed by 3 bases and the J gene end by 2 bases; junction bases not matched to a gene: 4. The CDR3 spells CASSLGLAVSTDTQYF. CDR3 sequence (DNA): TGTGCCAGCAGCTTGGGACTAGCGGTGTCCACAGATACGCAGTATTTT.